These T cell receptor beta chains were read from a single sample in a study of regulatory T cells in long-lasting Graves disease. TCRdb analysed the multiplex PCR reads with MiXCR anew, one entry per CDR3 protein. Among about 610,000 distinct CDR3 sequences, roughly 16% were seen once, and the ten largest hold around 13%. This sample also appeared in a second study, on T cells in Graves' hyperthyroidism and ophthalmopathy.

The material sequenced was peripheral blood mononuclear cells (PBMCs), taken at new diagnosis, from a patient treated with antithyroid drugs. The receptors stem from a man aged 18 to 35 with Graves disease. Both conserved end residues are part of each CDR3. D genes are given only for firm matches. The size entry is marked missing in some rows and otherwise reads once, few, many or a size class.

j_call cdr3_length clone_size d_call v_call cdr3_nt cdr3_aa
TRBJ2-6 16 few - TRBV12-5 TGTGCTAGTGGTTTGGTACTCGGGGCTGGGGCCAACGTCCTGACTTTC CASGLVLGAGANVLTF
TRBJ1-1 15 few - TRBV13 TGTGCCAGCAGCTTAGAGGTGACGGGGAACACTGAAGCTTTCTTT CASSLEVTGNTEAFF
TRBJ1-4 14 many TRBD1 TRBV2 TGTGCCAGCAGTAGGGACAGCAGATATGAAAAACTGTTTTTT CASSRDSRYEKLFF
TRBJ1-5 14 - - TRBV20-1 TGCAGTGCCAGAGGCCTCCACGGTAATCAGCCCCAGCATTTT CSARGLHGNQPQHF
TRBJ2-7 15 many TRBD1 TRBV5-1 TGCGCCAGCAGCTCGGCACCCGGGACAGGCTACGAGCAGTACTTC CASSSAPGTGYEQYF
TRBJ1-1 13 many - TRBV7-3 TGTGCCAGCAGCCCCAGAGACCGAGGGGAAGCTTTCTTT CASSPRDRGEAFF
TRBJ2-7 18 few - TRBV28 TGTGCCAGCAGTTCGATCTGGACGGAGGGGGGGGCCTACTACGAGCAGTACTTC CASSSIWTEGGAYYEQYF
TRBJ2-7 14 - - TRBV5-1 TGCGCCAGCAGCTTAAAAAGGTTAGACGACGAGCAGTACTTC CASSLKRLDDEQYF
TRBJ2-7 16 - - TRBV4-2 TGTGCCAGCAGCCGGATGGAGACTAACCCCCTGGGGGAGCAGTACTTC CASSRMETNPLGEQYF
TRBJ2-3 15 few - TRBV13 TGTGCCAGCAGTTACTCGGCAGGTAGCACAGATACGCAGTATTTT CASSYSAGSTDTQYF
TRBJ1-5 14 - TRBD1 TRBV24-1 TGTGCCACCAGTGATTCGACAGGGGCTCAGCCCCAGCATTTT CATSDSTGAQPQHF
TRBJ2-1 14 few - TRBV24-1 TGTGCCACCGCAGGACATGGTAGGGGGAATGAGCAGTTCTTC CATAGHGRGNEQFF
TRBJ2-5 12 many - TRBV27 TGTGCCAGCAGTCCGGATCTCAAGACCCAGTACTTC CASSPDLKTQYF
TRBJ1-6 18 - TRBD1 TRBV19 TGTGCCAGTAGTATAGTGCTCTGGACGGGACAGGCGAATTCACCCCTCCACTTT CASSIVLWTGQANSPLHF
TRBJ2-1 12 many - TRBV20-1 TGCAGTGCTAGACTAGGGTACAATGAGCAGTTCTTC CSARLGYNEQFF
TRBJ2-5 14 many TRBD1 TRBV6-1 TGTGCCAGCAGTCCTACAGGGGGTTGGGAGACCCAGTACTTC CASSPTGGWETQYF
TRBJ2-7 15 many TRBD1 TRBV7-9 TGTGCCAGCAGCCCCAGACAGGGGGGGCAATACGAGCAGTACTTC CASSPRQGGQYEQYF
TRBJ2-3 17 - - TRBV7-9 TGTGCCATCCCACATTGGGCAGGGAGGACCCCCCTGGATACGCAGTATTTT CAIPHWAGRTPLDTQYF
TRBJ2-2 16 - TRBD1 TRBV6-2/TRBV6-3 TGTGCCAGCAGTTACTCGACAGGGGGCTACACCGGGGAGCTGTTTTTT CASSYSTGGYTGELFF
TRBJ1-5 15 few - TRBV6-1 TGTGCCAGCAGTGATCGGGGTACAATCAATCAGCCCCAGCATTTT CASSDRGTINQPQHF
TRBJ2-7 16 many TRBD2 TRBV2 TGTGCCAGCAGTGATCTTCGAGCGGGAGCTGCCTACGAGCAGTACTTC CASSDLRAGAAYEQYF
TRBJ1-1 14 many - TRBV30 TGTGCCTGGAGTGCAGGGAGGGTGGGCACTGAAGCTTTCTTT CAWSAGRVGTEAFF
TRBJ2-5 16 many - TRBV13 TGTGCCAGCAGCTTAGGCCGGCCAGGCGGAGGAGAGACCCAGTACTTC CASSLGRPGGGETQYF
TRBJ2-7 14 once TRBD2 TRBV13 TGTGCCAGCCACAAGCGGGAGGGCCTCTACGAGCAGTACTTC CASHKREGLYEQYF
TRBJ2-7 13 many - TRBV7-6 TGTGCCAGCAGCTTAGTAGCGGACTACGAGCAGTACTTC CASSLVADYEQYF
TRBJ2-5 15 many - TRBV20-1 TGCAGTGCTAGTGTGGCGAACAGGGTAAAGGAGACCCAGTACTTC CSASVANRVKETQYF
TRBJ2-7 15 - - TRBV5-1 TGCGCCAGCAGCGCCCGCCCGGACGGATCCTACGAGCAGTACTTC CASSARPDGSYEQYF
TRBJ2-2 15 many TRBD1 TRBV12-3/TRBV12-4 TGTGCCAGCAGTCACGGGACAGGGAGTCCCGGGGAGCTGTTTTTT CASSHGTGSPGELFF
TRBJ2-1 16 many - TRBV11-3 TGTGCCAGCAGCTTAGCCCCGAATCCCCCTTACAATGAGCAGTTCTTC CASSLAPNPPYNEQFF
TRBJ2-7 13 - - TRBV5-8 TGTGCCAGCAGCAACAGGATCGACTACGAGCAGTACTTC CASSNRIDYEQYF
TRBJ2-7 13 few - TRBV10-2 TGCGCCAGCAGTATAGGGACTGAGAACTATCGGAACTTC CASSIGTENYRNF
TRBJ2-7 15 - - TRBV6-2/TRBV6-3 TGTGCCAGCAGCCTCTATTTGGGCAGCTCCTACGAGCAGTACTTC CASSLYLGSSYEQYF
TRBJ2-1 15 many TRBD2 TRBV27 TGTGCCAGCAGTTTAGCGGGAGGGAAGAACAATGAGCAGTTCTTC CASSLAGGKNNEQFF
TRBJ2-7 14 - TRBD1 TRBV28 TGTGCCAGCAGTTTCGGGACAGGGGCCCACGAGCAGTACTTC CASSFGTGAHEQYF
TRBJ2-1 14 - - TRBV6-2/TRBV6-3 TGTGCCAGCAGTTACTGCTTATCCTACAATGAGCAGTTCTTC CASSYCLSYNEQFF
TRBJ1-2 14 few - TRBV5-1 TGCGCCAGCAGCTCCATATTCGACAGCTATGGCTACACCTTC CASSSIFDSYGYTF
TRBJ2-5 13 many - TRBV10-3 TGTGCCATCAGTTGGAGGGCGGAGGAGACCCAGTACTTC CAISWRAEETQYF
TRBJ2-7 15 many - TRBV20-1 TGCAGTGCTAGAGATGTGAGCGGAGCCACCTACGAGCAGTACTTC CSARDVSGATYEQYF
TRBJ2-4 15 few TRBD2 TRBV9 TGTGCCAGCAGCCCCCGCTGGGGAGGGCAGATCATTCAGTACTTC CASSPRWGGQIIQYF
TRBJ2-3 13 many - TRBV15 TGTGCCACCAGCAGAGATGTCAGACTGACGCAGTATTTT CATSRDVRLTQYF
TRBJ2-2 14 few - TRBV20-1 TGCAGTGCTGAGGAGGGGTTGAACACCGGGGAGCTGTTTTTT CSAEEGLNTGELFF
TRBJ2-7 13 - - TRBV7-2 TGTGCCAGCAGTCATCAACAGAACTACGAGCAGTACTTC CASSHQQNYEQYF
TRBJ2-3 16 many TRBD2 TRBV7-2 TGTGCCAGCAGCTTAGACGCGGGAGGAAGGGCAGATACGCAGTATTTT CASSLDAGGRADTQYF
TRBJ1-1 13 many - TRBV30 TGTGCCTGGGCCAGGGCGATGGGCACTGAAGCTTTCTTT CAWARAMGTEAFF
TRBJ2-7 18 many TRBD2 TRBV12-3/TRBV12-4 TGTGCCAGCAGTTGGGGGACTAGCGGGAGGGCCCGGAACCACGAGCAGTACTTC CASSWGTSGRARNHEQYF
TRBJ2-4 12 - - TRBV28 TGTGCCAGCAGTTTCGCCGGAGGGTTTCAGTACTTC CASSFAGGFQYF
TRBJ2-1 13 few - TRBV9 TGTGCCAGCAGCGCACGGGATTACAATGAGCAGTTCTTC CASSARDYNEQFF
TRBJ2-1 16 many - TRBV2 TGTGCCAGCAGTGAATTGGACAGAGACTTGCCGAATGAGCAGTTCTTC CASSELDRDLPNEQFF
TRBJ1-1 17 many - TRBV2 TGTGCCAGCAGTCTAAATCGACGGAACTCCCCGAACACTGAAGCTTTCTTT CASSLNRRNSPNTEAFF
TRBJ1-1 14 many - TRBV9 TGTGCCAGCAGCGCCGGAGGGATGAACACTGAAGCTTTCTTT CASSAGGMNTEAFF
TRBJ2-5 16 few - TRBV3-1 TGTGCCAGCAGCCCCACAGGGGCCCGGGGGGGAGAGACCCAGTACTTC CASSPTGARGGETQYF
TRBJ2-5 13 many TRBD1 TRBV10-3 TGTGCCATCAGTGATTACAGGGGAGAGACCCAGTACTTC CAISDYRGETQYF
TRBJ2-5 16 many TRBD1 TRBV3-1 TGTGCCAGCAGCCGAGGACAGGGCGCCCGGCAAGAGACCCAGTACTTC CASSRGQGARQETQYF
TRBJ2-7 18 few TRBD2 TRBV9 TGTGCCAGCAGCGTAGGGGTAGCGGGAGGTCTTCATGGCTACGAGCAGTACTTC CASSVGVAGGLHGYEQYF